The clone carrying this T cell receptor beta chain came up once. These data originate in a study of OX40 agonist ivuxolimab in advanced cancers. Whole-study context: Patients achieving partial responses numbered three: one hepatocellular carcinoma case and two cutaneous melanoma cases.

The CDR3 runs to 15 residues. Germline V gene sequence: CDR1 SGHDN, CDR2 FVKESK. The V end lost 0 bases, the J end lost 4 bases, and 12 bases lay between the germline ends. Method: immunoSEQ multiplex PCR; TCRdb's copy keeps in-frame clones and lacks some. This sample carries about 11,000 clones, 60% to 85% of them seen once, and the ten largest clones take 15% to 20%. The chain has TRBV14 and TRBJ1-2, with TRBD1 as a possible D gene (5 bases). This TCR derives from an adult with an advanced solid tumor such as melanoma, head and neck, liver or kidney cancer. Here the sequenced sample was CD4+ or CD8+ T cells sorted from blood, taken in a trial of the OX40 agonist ivuxolimab. The CDR3, as DNA: TGTGCCAGCAGCCAAGATTTGGCCGGGACCTATGGCTACACCTTC. Translation gives CASSQDLAGTYGYTF.